These 7 T cell receptor beta chains originate from one sample sequenced in a study of Ad26.COV2.S vaccination and SARS-CoV-2 variants (dated by TCRdb to the early 2020s). The library came from the immunoSEQ multiplex PCR assay. Imported from immuneACCESS, the table was reduced by TCRdb to in-frame sequences with V and J called. These copies leave out some clones; in studies compared against another copy, an unresolved V gene accounts for under half, and the cause of the remainder is not known. Across this sample there are about 470,000 clones, with roughly 87% seen only once. The ten top clones hold less than 5.5% of the sample. The sample's treatment or condition, from its label and the paper: over 15 received Ad26.COV2.S at low or high dose, single or two shots; several received placebo; per-sample allocation not given. Repertoires of vaccine and placebo recipients were sequenced from samples collected on day 63 after the first injection.

Source: peripheral blood, taken in a trial of Ad26.COV2.S vaccine versus placebo. Every receptor here comes from a person between 18 and 65 years old who received the Ad26.COV2.S COVID-19 vaccine or a placebo.

The V and J genes are TRBV9 and TRBJ2-3; TRBD1 is a possible D gene (5 bases). This CDR3 comprises 17 residues. Germline V CDR1 and CDR2: SGDLS, YYNGEE. Trimming took 0 bases from V and 5 from J, leaving 19 bases between them. CDR3 sequence reads: CASSVEQGPSLLDTQYF. Here the CDR3 DNA reads TGTGCCAGCAGCGTAGAGCAGGGCCCGAGTCTCTTAGATACGCAGTATTTT.

The chain links TRBV6-1 to TRBJ1-1; 8 bases are a match to TRBD1. This CDR3 has 14 residues. The junction had 4 bases not matched to a gene; V was cut back by 3 bases and J by 4 bases. Germline V gene data show CDR1 as MNHNS and CDR2 as SASEGT. The CDR3 protein is CASSDRTGLTEAFF. Here the CDR3 DNA reads TGTGCCAGCAGTGACCGGACAGGGCTCACTGAAGCTTTCTTT.

The chain uses TRBV28 and TRBJ1-2, with 11 bases aligning to TRBD1. Germline lookup yields CDR1 MDHEN and CDR2 SYDVKM. After removal of 5 bases from V and 3 bases from J, the junction contained 11 bases not matched to a gene. CDR3 length: 17 amino acids. The CDR3 region is CASSPPGSGQGDYGYTF. DNA for the CDR3: TGTGCCAGCAGTCCTCCGGGCTCGGGACAGGGGGACTATGGCTACACCTTC.

The chain carries TRBV3-1 (or the pseudogene TRBV3-2) and TRBJ2-3; D is unresolved. The CDR3 totals 16 residues. Trimming removed 2 bases at V and 0 bases at J, with 12 bases between. CDR1 LGHDT and CDR2 YNNKEL come from the germline V gene (reference sequence). CDR3 protein: CASSQQPPPSTDTQYF. In DNA form, the CDR3 reads TGTGCCAGCAGCCAACAGCCTCCCCCTAGCACAGATACGCAGTATTTT.

The chain joins TRBV5-1 to TRBJ2-7; the D gene is possibly TRBD1 (6 bases). The CDR3 is 14 residues long. The germline V gene has CDR1 SGHRS and CDR2 YFSETQ. Trimming cost V 0 bases and J 2 bases, with 9 bases left between them. Here the CDR3 reads CASSLAQGPYEQYF. Written as DNA, the CDR3 is TGCGCCAGCAGCTTGGCACAGGGCCCCTACGAGCAGTACTTC.

The J gene is TRBJ2-1, the V gene TRBV9; 7 bases match TRBD2. Per the germline V gene, CDR1 is SGDLS and CDR2 is YYNGEE. The CDR3 length is 15 residues. V shed 2 bases, J shed 8 bases, and the junction held 10 bases outside the gene matches. CDR3 bases: TGTGCCAGCAGCGTTGCGGGAGTCCCAGTTGATGAGCAGTTCTTC. This codes for CASSVAGVPVDEQFF.

The rearrangement joins TRBV5-1 to TRBJ2-1; D is undetermined. The V gene lost 0 bases and the J gene lost 5 bases, with 9 bases spanning the gap. Germline CDR1 is SGHRS and CDR2 is YFSETQ. The CDR3 runs to 14 residues. CDR3 in amino acids: CASSLVQLDNEQFF. The CDR3 nucleotides read TGCGCCAGCAGCTTGGTCCAGTTAGACAATGAGCAGTTCTTC.